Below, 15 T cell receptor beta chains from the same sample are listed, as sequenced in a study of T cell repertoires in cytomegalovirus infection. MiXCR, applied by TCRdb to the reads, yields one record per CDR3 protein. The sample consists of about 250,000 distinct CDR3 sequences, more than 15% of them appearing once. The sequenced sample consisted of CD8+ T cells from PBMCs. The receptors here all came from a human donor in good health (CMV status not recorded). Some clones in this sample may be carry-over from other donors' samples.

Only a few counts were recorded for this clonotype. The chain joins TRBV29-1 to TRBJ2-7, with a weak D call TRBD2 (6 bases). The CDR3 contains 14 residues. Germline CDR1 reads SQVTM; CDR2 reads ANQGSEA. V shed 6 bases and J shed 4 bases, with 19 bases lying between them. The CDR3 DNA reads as TGCAGCGTAGAGAAGACTAGAGGAGATTACGAGCAGTACTTC. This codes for CSVEKTRGDYEQYF.

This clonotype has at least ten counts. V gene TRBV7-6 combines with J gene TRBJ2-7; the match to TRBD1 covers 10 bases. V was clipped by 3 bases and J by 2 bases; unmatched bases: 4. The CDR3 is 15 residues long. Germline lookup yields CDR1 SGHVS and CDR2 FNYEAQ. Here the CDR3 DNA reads TGTGCCAGCAGCTTTGGGACAGGGGAGGCCTACGAGCAGTACTTC. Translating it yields CASSFGTGEAYEQYF.

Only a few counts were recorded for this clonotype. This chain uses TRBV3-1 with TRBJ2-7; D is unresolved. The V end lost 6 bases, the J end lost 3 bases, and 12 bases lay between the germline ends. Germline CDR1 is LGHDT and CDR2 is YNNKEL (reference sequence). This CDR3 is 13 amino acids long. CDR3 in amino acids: CASSPVDNYEQYF. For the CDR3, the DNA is TGTGCCAGCAGTCCCGTAGACAACTACGAGCAGTACTTC.

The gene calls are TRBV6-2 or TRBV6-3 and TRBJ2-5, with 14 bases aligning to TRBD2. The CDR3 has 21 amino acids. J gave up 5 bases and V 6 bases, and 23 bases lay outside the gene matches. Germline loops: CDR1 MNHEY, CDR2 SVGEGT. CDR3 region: CASRLGTSGGPFDGIRETQYF. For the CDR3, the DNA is TGTGCCAGCAGACTCGGGACTAGCGGGGGCCCTTTCGACGGTATTCGGGAGACCCAGTACTTC.

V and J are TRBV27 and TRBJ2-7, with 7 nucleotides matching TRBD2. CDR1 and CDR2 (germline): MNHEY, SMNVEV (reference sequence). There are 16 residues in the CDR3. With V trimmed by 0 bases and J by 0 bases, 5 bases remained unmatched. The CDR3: CASSLSVASGSYEQYF. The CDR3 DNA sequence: TGTGCCAGCAGTTTATCGGTGGCTAGCGGCTCCTACGAGCAGTACTTC.

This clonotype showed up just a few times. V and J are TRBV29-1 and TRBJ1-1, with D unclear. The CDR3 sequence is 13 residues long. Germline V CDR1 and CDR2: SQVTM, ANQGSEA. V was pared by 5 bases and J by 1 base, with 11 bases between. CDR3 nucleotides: TGCAGCGTTAGGAAGGAGGGGAACACTGAAGCTTTCTTT. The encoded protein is CSVRKEGNTEAFF.

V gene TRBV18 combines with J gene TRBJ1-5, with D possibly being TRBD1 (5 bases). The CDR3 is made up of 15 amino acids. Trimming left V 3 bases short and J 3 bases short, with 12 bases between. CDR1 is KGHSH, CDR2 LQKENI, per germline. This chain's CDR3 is CASSPSSGNNQPQHF. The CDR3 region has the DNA TGTGCCAGCTCACCCAGCTCAGGGAACAATCAGCCCCAGCATTTT. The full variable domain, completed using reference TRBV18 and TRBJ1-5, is NAGVMQNPRHLVRRRGQEARLRCSPMKGHSHVYWYRQLPEEGLKFMVYLQKENIIDESGMPKERFSAEFPKEGPSILRIQQVVRGDSAAYFCASSPSSGNNQPQHFGDGTRLSIL.

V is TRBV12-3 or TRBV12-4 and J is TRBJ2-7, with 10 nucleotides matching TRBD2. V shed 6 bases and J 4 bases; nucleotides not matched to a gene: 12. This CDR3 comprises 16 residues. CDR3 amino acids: CASSRGPTSGEYEQYF. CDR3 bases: TGTGCCAGCAGCCGCGGCCCCACTAGCGGGGAATACGAGCAGTACTTC.

Written as DNA, the CDR3 is TGTGCCAGCAGTTCTAGGGGCAGGGCCGGGGAGCAGTACTTC. Amino acids: CASSSRGRAGEQYF. This chain joins TRBV5-6 and TRBJ2-7; maybe TRBD1 (5 bases). CDR1 and CDR2 from the germline V gene are SGHDT and YYEEEE. The ends were cut back, 5 bases at V and 7 bases at J, with 19 bases in the middle. The CDR3 is made up of 14 amino acids.

CDR3 bases: TGTGCCAGCAGCGTTACTGGACAGGACTACACTGAAGCTTTCTTT. This translates into CASSVTGQDYTEAFF. V is TRBV9 and J is TRBJ1-1; 7 bases map to TRBD1. The V segment lost 2 bases and the J segment 3 bases; nucleotides outside the gene matches: 7. CDR1 SGDLS and CDR2 YYNGEE come from the germline V gene. The CDR3 is 15 amino acids.

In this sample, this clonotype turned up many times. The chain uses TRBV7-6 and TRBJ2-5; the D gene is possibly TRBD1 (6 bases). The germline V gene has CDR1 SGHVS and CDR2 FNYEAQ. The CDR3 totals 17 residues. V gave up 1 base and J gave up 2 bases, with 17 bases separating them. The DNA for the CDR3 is TGTGCCAGCAGCTTAGACCCCAGGGGTAGTGATCAAGAGACCCAGTACTTC. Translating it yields CASSLDPRGSDQETQYF.

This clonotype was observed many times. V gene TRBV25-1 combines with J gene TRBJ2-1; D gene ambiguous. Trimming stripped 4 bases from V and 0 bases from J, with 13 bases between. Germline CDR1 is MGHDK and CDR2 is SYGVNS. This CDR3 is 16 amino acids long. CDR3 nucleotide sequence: TGTGCCAGCAGTGCACCTCGACGGTTCTCCTACAATGAGCAGTTCTTC. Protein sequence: CASSAPRRFSYNEQFF.

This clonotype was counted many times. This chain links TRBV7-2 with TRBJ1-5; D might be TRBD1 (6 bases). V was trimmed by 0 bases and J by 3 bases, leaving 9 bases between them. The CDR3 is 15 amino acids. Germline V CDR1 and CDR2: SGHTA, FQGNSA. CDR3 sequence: CASSLAGQLNQPQHF. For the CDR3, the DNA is TGTGCCAGCAGCTTAGCCGGACAGCTCAATCAGCCCCAGCATTTT. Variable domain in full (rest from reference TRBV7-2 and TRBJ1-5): GAGVSQSPSNKVTEKGKDVELRCDPISGHTALYWYRQSLGQGLEFLIYFQGNSAPDKSGLPSDRFSAERTGGSVSTLTIQRTQQEDSAVYLCASSLAGQLNQPQHFGDGTRLSIL.

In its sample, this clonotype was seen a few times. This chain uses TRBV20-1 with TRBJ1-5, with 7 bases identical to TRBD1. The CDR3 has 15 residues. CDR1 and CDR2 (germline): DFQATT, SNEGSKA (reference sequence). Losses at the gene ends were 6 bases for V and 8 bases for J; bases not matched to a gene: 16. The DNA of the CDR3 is TGCAGTGCCATACGGGACAGCCCACTTGGGGAGCCCCAGCATTTT. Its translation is CSAIRDSPLGEPQHF.

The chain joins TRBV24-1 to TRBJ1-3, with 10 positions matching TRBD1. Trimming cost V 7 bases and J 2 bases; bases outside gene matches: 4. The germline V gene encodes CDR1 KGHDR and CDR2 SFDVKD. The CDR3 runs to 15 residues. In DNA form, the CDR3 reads TGTGCCACCAGCGGAGACAGGGGGCCTGGAAACACCATATATTTT. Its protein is CATSGDRGPGNTIYF.